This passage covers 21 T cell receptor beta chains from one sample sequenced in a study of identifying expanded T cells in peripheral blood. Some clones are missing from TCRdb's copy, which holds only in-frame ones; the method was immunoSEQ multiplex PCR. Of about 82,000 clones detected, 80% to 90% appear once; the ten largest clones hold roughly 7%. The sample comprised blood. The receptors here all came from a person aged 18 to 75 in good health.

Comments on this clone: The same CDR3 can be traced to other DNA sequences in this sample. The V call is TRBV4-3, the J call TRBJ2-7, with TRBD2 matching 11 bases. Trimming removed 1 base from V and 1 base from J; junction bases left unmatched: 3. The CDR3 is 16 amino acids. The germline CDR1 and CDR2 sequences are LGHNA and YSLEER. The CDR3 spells CASSQAGTSGSYEQYF. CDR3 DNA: TGCGCCAGCAGCCAAGCCGGGACTAGCGGTTCCTACGAGCAGTACTTC.

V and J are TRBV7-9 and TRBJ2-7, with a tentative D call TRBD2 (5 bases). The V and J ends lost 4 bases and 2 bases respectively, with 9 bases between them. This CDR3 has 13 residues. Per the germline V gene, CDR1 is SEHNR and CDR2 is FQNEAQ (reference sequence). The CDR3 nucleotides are TGTGCCAGCAGCTCGGACGGGACCTACGAGCAGTACTTC. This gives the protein CASSSDGTYEQYF.

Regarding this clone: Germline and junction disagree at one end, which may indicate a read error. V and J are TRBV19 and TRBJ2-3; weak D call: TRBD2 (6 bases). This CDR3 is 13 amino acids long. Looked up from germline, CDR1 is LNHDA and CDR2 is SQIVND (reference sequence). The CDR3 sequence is CATSDGSRDTQYF. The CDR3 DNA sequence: TGTGCCACCTCGGACGGGAGCAGAGATACGCAGTATTTT.

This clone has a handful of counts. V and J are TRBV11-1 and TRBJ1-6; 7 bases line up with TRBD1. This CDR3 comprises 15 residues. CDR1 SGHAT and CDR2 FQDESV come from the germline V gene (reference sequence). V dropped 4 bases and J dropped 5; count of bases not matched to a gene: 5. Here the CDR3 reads CASSSHRGDNSPLHF. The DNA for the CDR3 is TGTGCCAGCAGCTCCCACAGGGGCGATAATTCACCCCTCCACTTT.

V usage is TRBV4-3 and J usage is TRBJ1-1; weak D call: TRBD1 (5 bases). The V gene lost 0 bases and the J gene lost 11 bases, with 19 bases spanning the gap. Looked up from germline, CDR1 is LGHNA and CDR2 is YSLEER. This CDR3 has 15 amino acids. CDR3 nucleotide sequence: TGCGCCAGCAGCCAAGATCTGGGGACGCCGGCCAGGGCTTTCTTT. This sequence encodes CASSQDLGTPARAFF.

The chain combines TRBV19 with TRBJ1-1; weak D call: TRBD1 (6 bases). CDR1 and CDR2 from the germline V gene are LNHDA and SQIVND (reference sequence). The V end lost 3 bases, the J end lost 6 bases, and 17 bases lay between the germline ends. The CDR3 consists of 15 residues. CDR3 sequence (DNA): TGTGCCAGTAGTATGTCAGCCAGGGGTGTTCCTGAAGCTTTCTTT. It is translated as CASSMSARGVPEAFF.

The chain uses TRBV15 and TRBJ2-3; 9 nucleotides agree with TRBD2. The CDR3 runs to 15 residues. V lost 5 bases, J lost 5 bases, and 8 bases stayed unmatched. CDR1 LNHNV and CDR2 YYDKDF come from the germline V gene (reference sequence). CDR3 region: CATSGLGGGEDTQYF. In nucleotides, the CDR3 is TGTGCCACCAGCGGCCTCGGCGGGGGGGAAGATACGCAGTATTTT. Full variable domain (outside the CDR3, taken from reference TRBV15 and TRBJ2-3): DAMVIQNPRYQVTQFGKPVTLSCSQTLNHNVMYWYQQKSSQAPKLLFHYYDKDFNNEADTPDNFQSRRPNTSFCFLDIRSPGLGDTAMYLCATSGLGGGEDTQYFGPGTRLTVL.

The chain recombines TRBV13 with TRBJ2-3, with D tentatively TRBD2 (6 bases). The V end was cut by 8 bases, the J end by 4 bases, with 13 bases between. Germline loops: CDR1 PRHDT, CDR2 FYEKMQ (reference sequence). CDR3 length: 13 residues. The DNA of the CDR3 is TGTGCCAGCCGGAGGAGGGCCGCAGATACGCAGTATTTT. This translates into CASRRRAADTQYF.

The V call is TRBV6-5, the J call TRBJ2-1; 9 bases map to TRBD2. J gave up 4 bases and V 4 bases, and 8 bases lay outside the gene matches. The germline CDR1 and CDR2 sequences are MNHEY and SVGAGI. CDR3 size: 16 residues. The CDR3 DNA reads TGTGCCAGCAGTTTCATTTGGCGGGGGGGATACAATGAGCAGTTCTTC. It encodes CASSFIWRGGYNEQFF.

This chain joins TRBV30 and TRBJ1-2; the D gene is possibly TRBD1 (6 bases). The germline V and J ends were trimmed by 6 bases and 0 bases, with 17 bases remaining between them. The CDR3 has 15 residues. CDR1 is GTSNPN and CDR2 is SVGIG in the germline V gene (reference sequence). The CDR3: CACPRGGATNYGYTF. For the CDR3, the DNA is TGTGCCTGCCCTCGGGGGGGGGCTACTAACTATGGCTACACCTTC. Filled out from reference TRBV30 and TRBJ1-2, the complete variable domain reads SQTIHQWPATLVQPVGSPLSLECTVEGTSNPNLYWYRQAAGRGLQLLFYSVGIGQISSEVPQNLSASRPQDRQFILSSKKLLLSDSGFYLCACPRGGATNYGYTFGSGTRLTVV.

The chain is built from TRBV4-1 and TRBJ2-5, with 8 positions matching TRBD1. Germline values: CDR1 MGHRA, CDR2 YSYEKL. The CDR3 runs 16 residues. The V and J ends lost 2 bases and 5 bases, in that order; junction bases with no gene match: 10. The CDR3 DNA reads TGCGCCAGCAGCCAAAGTGGTAGACAGGGGCGGGAGACCCAGTACTTC. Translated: CASSQSGRQGRETQYF.

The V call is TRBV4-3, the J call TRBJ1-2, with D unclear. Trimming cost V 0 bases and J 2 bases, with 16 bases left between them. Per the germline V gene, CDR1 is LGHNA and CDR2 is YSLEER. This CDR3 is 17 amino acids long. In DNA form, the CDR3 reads TGCGCCAGCAGCCAAGATAGGACGGCTGAACTCAACTATGGCTACACCTTC. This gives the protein CASSQDRTAELNYGYTF.

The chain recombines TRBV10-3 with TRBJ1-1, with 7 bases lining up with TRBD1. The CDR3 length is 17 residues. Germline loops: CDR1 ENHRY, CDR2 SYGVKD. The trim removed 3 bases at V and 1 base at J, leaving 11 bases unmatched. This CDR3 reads CAISDSFGTVKNTEAFF. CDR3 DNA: TGTGCCATCAGTGACAGCTTTGGGACAGTTAAGAACACTGAAGCTTTCTTT.

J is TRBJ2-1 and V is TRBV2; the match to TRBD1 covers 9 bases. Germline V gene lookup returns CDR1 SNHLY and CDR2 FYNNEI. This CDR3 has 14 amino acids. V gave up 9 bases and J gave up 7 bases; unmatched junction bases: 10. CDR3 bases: TGTGCCAGATCGGACAGGGGTTTAGAAAATGAGCAGTTCTTC. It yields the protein CARSDRGLENEQFF.

CDR3 in DNA: TGCAGCGTTGATCAGACAGGGAGTAACACAGATACGCAGTATTTT. Translation: CSVDQTGSNTDTQYF. The rearrangement joins TRBV29-1 to TRBJ2-3; 7 bases align to TRBD1. Germline CDR1 and CDR2: SQVTM and ANQGSEA. This CDR3 has 15 residues. V shed 3 bases and J 2 bases; nucleotides not matched to a gene: 8.

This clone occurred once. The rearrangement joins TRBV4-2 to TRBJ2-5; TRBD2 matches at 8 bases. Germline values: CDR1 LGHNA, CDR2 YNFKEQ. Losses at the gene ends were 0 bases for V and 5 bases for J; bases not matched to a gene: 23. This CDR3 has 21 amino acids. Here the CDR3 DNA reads TGTGCCAGCAGCCAAGAAGCCTCCCTAGCGGGCAAGGGAAGGTTCGCGGAGACCCAGTACTTC. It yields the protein CASSQEASLAGKGRFAETQYF.

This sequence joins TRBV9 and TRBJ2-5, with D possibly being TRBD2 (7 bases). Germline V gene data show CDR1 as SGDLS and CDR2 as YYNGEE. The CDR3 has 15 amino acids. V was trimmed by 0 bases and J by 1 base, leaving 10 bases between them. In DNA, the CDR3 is TGTGCCAGCAGCGTAGCGGGGGGCCCCCAAGAGACCCAGTACTTC. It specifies CASSVAGGPQETQYF.

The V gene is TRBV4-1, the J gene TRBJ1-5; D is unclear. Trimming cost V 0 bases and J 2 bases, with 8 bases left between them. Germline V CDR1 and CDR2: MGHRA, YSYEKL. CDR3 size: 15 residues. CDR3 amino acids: CASSQDVRGNQPQHF. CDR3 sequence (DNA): TGCGCCAGCAGCCAAGATGTTCGGGGCAATCAGCCCCAGCATTTT.

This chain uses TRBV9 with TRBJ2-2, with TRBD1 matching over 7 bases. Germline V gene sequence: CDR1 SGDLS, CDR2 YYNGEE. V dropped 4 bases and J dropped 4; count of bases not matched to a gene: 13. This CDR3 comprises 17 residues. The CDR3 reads CASSSPRQGVSTGELFF. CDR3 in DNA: TGTGCCAGCAGCTCACCAAGACAGGGTGTATCCACCGGGGAGCTGTTTTTT.

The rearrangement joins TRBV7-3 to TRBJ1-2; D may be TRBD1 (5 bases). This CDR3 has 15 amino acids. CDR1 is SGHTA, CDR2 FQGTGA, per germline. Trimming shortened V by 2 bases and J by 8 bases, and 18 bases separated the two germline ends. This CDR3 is CASSLSVGRDSGYTF. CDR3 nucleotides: TGTGCCAGCAGCTTATCGGTGGGCAGGGATTCGGGCTACACCTTC.

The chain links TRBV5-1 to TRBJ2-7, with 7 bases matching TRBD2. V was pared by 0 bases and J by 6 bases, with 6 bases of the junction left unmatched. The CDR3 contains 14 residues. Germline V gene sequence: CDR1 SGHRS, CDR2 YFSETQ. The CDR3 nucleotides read TGCGCCAGCAGCTTGGCCCGGGGGGAGAGCGAGCAGTACTTC. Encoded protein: CASSLARGESEQYF.